Reported below is one T cell receptor (beta chain). What it binds is not known. The source of the sample is a study of shared clonotypes between healthy human individuals. Study-wide background: Every donor yielded three CD4 naive, three CD4 memory, two CD8 naive and one CD8 memory plate. Study conclusions and caveats: Naive subsets usually exceeded memory subsets in estimated richness. The donor pool, a small one, limited the genetic and exposure-history diversity represented.

TCRdb keeps only in-frame clones here, not all; method: immunoSEQ multiplex PCR. The sample lists a few hundred thousand clones; 65% to 70% were seen once. Germline loops: CDR1 SGDLS, CDR2 YYNGEE. The ends were cut back, 0 bases at V and 9 bases at J, with 13 bases in the middle. CDR3 length equals 14 residues. This sequence was found in a man in his thirties or forties in good health. Sequencing used memory CD4+ T cells sorted from blood. Indicated subset: CD45RA-negative fraction. The rearrangement uses TRBV9 and TRBJ2-1; possibly TRBD2 for D (5 bases). CDR3 sequence (DNA): TGTGCCAGCAGCGTAGGCGGAGGCGGCGTTGAGCAGTTCTTC. Its protein product is CASSVGGGGVEQFF.